This TCR beta chain was obtained from a study of T-cell reconstitution after alpha-beta-depleted transplantation in children. The study's findings and limits: T-cell counts and diversity at one year following transplant were attributed mainly to newly produced T cells.

As it was prepared, the TCRbeta library received unique molecular identifiers. TCRdb reprocessed the PCR reads via MiXCR and lists one record per CDR3 protein. The sample lists about 440,000 distinct CDR3 sequences, about 40% occurring once. This clonotype occurred a few times. Its antigen is still unknown. V was cut by 7 bases and J by 1 base, with 10 bases left in between. The CDR3 has 14 residues. The material sequenced was PBMCs, taken before TCRalphabeta/CD19-depleted stem cell transplant. This TCR was sampled from a girl between 2 and 10 years old with aplastic anemia, due to receive a stem cell transplant. This chain connects TRBV23-1 to TRBJ2-2, with D maybe TRBD1 (5 bases). TRBV23-1 is assigned to the ORF class and has an uncertain function. CDR3 amino acids: CASTQGKNTGELFF. The CDR3 region has the DNA TGCGCCAGCACCCAGGGAAAGAACACCGGGGAGCTGTTTTTT.